Listed below are T cell receptor beta chains from one sample, sequenced in a study of technical replicates of blood from several donors. Produced via immunoSEQ multiplex PCR; TCRdb's table is partial and in-frame only. The sample comprises tens of thousands of clones, around nine tenths of which are singletons, and roughly 5.2% rests with the top ten. The sample taken for sequencing was PBMCs. These receptors came from a human donor in good health. Some clones in this sample may be carry-over from other donors' samples. Both conserved end residues are part of each CDR3. The D gene is left open where the match is weak. Size tells how often a clone was seen (once, few, many) or the class of an expanded clone, and some rows leave it out.

V: TRBV5-6
J: TRBJ1-2
D: .
size: .
CDR3: CASSPGGVYGYTF
DNA: TGTGCCAGCAGCCCCGGAGGGGTCTATGGCTACACCTTC

V: TRBV18
J: TRBJ2-7
D: .
size: .
CDR3: CASSPALRDGYEQYF
DNA: TGTGCCAGCTCACCCGCTCTAAGAGACGGGTACGAGCAGTACTTC

V: TRBV4-3
J: TRBJ2-3
D: TRBD2
size: .
CDR3: CASRLTSGRTDTQYF
DNA: TGCGCCAGCAGACTTACTAGCGGGAGAACAGATACGCAGTATTTT

V: TRBV19
J: TRBJ1-2
D: TRBD1
size: .
CDR3: CASSSLGQGDRGYTF
DNA: TGTGCCAGTAGTAGCTTGGGACAGGGGGATCGTGGCTACACCTTC

V: TRBV5-6
J: TRBJ1-3
D: TRBD1
size: .
CDR3: CASSSLSGGNTIYF
DNA: TGTGCCAGCAGCTCCCTCTCAGGGGGGAACACCATATATTTT

V: TRBV27
J: TRBJ2-1
D: TRBD2
size: .
CDR3: CASSPGGSGRISSYNEQFF
DNA: TGTGCCAGCAGTCCGGGAGGTAGCGGGAGAATCAGCTCCTACAATGAGCAGTTCTTC

V: TRBV15
J: TRBJ1-1
D: TRBD1
size: .
CDR3: CATSRGTGEGNTEAFF
DNA: TGTGCCACCAGCAGAGGGACAGGGGAAGGGAACACTGAAGCTTTCTTT

V: TRBV7-2
J: TRBJ1-1
D: .
size: few
CDR3: CASSRGTQNTEAFF
DNA: TGTGCCAGCAGCCGAGGGACACAGAACACTGAAGCTTTCTTT

V: TRBV7-9
J: TRBJ2-2
D: TRBD2
size: .
CDR3: CASSPRTSGNTGELFF
DNA: TGTGCCAGCAGCCCGAGGACTAGCGGGAACACCGGGGAGCTGTTTTTT

V: TRBV5-8
J: TRBJ1-4
D: TRBD1
size: .
CDR3: CASSKGAVTNEKLFF
DNA: TGTGCCAGCAGCAAGGGGGCGGTAACTAATGAAAAACTGTTTTTT

V: TRBV7-9
J: TRBJ1-2
D: .
size: .
CDR3: CASSLDLDRNYGYTF
DNA: TGTGCCAGCAGTTTGGATCTGGACAGAAACTATGGCTACACCTTC

V: TRBV4-3
J: TRBJ1-2
D: TRBD1
size: .
CDR3: CASSQATGVDGYTF
DNA: TGCGCCAGCAGCCAAGCGACAGGGGTGGATGGCTACACCTTC

V: TRBV4-3
J: TRBJ2-1
D: TRBD1
size: .
CDR3: CASSQERQGVLGVQFF
DNA: TGCGCCAGCAGCCAAGAACGACAGGGGGTCTTAGGCGTGCAGTTCTTC

V: TRBV2
J: TRBJ1-2
D: .
size: once
CDR3: CASRDRRINYGYTF
DNA: TGTGCCAGCAGGGATCGGAGGATAAACTATGGCTACACCTTC

V: TRBV5-4
J: TRBJ2-1
D: TRBD1
size: .
CDR3: CASRLTGQGQANEQFF
DNA: TGTGCCAGCAGGTTAACCGGACAGGGGCAGGCCAATGAGCAGTTCTTC

V: TRBV10-3
J: TRBJ2-7
D: .
size: .
CDR3: CAISESQTGFDLYEQYF
DNA: TGTGCCATCAGTGAGTCACAGACAGGCTTCGATCTATACGAGCAGTACTTC

V: TRBV10-3
J: TRBJ2-2
D: TRBD2
size: .
CDR3: CAIRTSNTGELFF
DNA: TGTGCCATCAGGACTAGCAACACCGGGGAGCTGTTTTTT

V: TRBV6-1
J: TRBJ2-7
D: .
size: few
CDR3: CASSLGVTGTYEQYF
DNA: TGTGCCAGCAGTCTAGGTGTGACGGGAACCTACGAGCAGTACTTC

V: TRBV9
J: TRBJ1-1
D: .
size: .
CDR3: CASSVSNTEAFF
DNA: TGTGCCAGCAGCGTAAGCAACACTGAAGCTTTCTTT

V: TRBV5-1
J: TRBJ2-3
D: .
size: .
CDR3: CASSLAEAYTDTQYF
DNA: TGCGCCAGCAGCTTGGCCGAGGCTTACACAGATACGCAGTATTTT

V: TRBV7-2
J: TRBJ1-1
D: TRBD1
size: .
CDR3: CASSPEGGRNTEAFF
DNA: TGTGCCAGCAGCCCAGAAGGGGGCAGGAACACTGAAGCTTTCTTT

V: TRBV5-1
J: TRBJ2-7
D: .
size: .
CDR3: CASSPQTGQQSYEQYF
DNA: TGCGCCAGCAGCCCCCAGACAGGCCAGCAATCCTACGAGCAGTACTTC

V: TRBV11-2
J: TRBJ2-1
D: TRBD2
size: .
CDR3: CASRSGTSGIYNEQFF
DNA: TGTGCCAGCAGGTCAGGGACTAGCGGGATCTACAATGAGCAGTTCTTC

V: TRBV9
J: TRBJ2-1
D: TRBD2
size: .
CDR3: CASSVLSSGEQKQFF
DNA: TGTGCCAGCAGCGTTTTGTCTAGCGGAGAGCAAAAGCAGTTCTTC

V: TRBV5-1
J: TRBJ1-1
D: TRBD1
size: .
CDR3: CASSLRQGALTEAFF
DNA: TGCGCCAGCAGCCTCCGACAGGGGGCGCTGACTGAAGCTTTCTTT

V: TRBV6-5
J: TRBJ1-4
D: .
size: .
CDR3: CASSYDAGGAEKLFF
DNA: TGTGCCAGCAGTTACGACGCGGGCGGTGCGGAAAAACTGTTTTTT

V: TRBV5-1
J: TRBJ1-1
D: .
size: .
CDR3: CASSLGVLSTEAFF
DNA: TGCGCCAGCAGCTTAGGGGTTTTGAGCACTGAAGCTTTCTTT

V: TRBV18
J: TRBJ2-5
D: .
size: .
CDR3: CASSPPFPITQYF
DNA: TGTGCCAGCTCACCACCCTTTCCGATCACTCAGTACTTC

V: TRBV4-3
J: TRBJ1-6
D: TRBD1
size: .
CDR3: CASSHTTGGSNSPLHF
DNA: TGCGCCAGCAGCCACACTACAGGGGGCAGCAATTCACCCCTCCACTTT

V: TRBV4-3
J: TRBJ1-2
D: .
size: .
CDR3: CASSLISGAEGYTF
DNA: TGCGCCAGCAGCCTCATTTCAGGGGCGGAGGGCTACACCTTC

V: TRBV5-1
J: TRBJ1-3
D: .
size: once
CDR3: CASSSNGMAGFSGNTIYF
DNA: TGCGCCAGCAGCTCAAATGGTATGGCAGGGTTCTCTGGAAACACCATATATTTT

V: TRBV7-2
J: TRBJ2-5
D: .
size: .
CDR3: CASSPLMAGSETQYF
DNA: TGTGCCAGCAGCCCCCTCATGGCGGGGTCCGAGACCCAGTACTTC

V: TRBV7-2
J: TRBJ1-2
D: .
size: .
CDR3: CASSLSWLSLARAFAYTF
DNA: TGTGCCAGCAGCTTGAGTTGGCTCTCGCTGGCGAGGGCCTTTGCCTACACCTTC

V: TRBV5-4
J: TRBJ2-2
D: TRBD2
size: .
CDR3: CASSHGLAGGPDTGELFF
DNA: TGTGCCAGCAGCCACGGACTAGCGGGGGGGCCTGACACCGGGGAGCTGTTTTTT

V: TRBV6-6
J: TRBJ1-1
D: TRBD1
size: few
CDR3: CASSPSPGTGNNAFF
DNA: TGTGCCAGCAGTCCGAGTCCCGGGACAGGGAATAATGCTTTCTTT

V: TRBV25-1
J: TRBJ2-1
D: .
size: .
CDR3: CASSEDSSNEQFF
DNA: TGTGCCAGCAGTGAGGACAGCTCCAATGAGCAGTTCTTC

V: TRBV2
J: TRBJ2-1
D: .
size: .
CDR3: CASGTYNEQFF
DNA: TGTGCCAGCGGTACTTACAATGAGCAGTTCTTC

V: TRBV2
J: TRBJ2-5
D: TRBD1
size: .
CDR3: CASIHRLLTGGRGETQYF
DNA: TGTGCCAGCATACATCGCCTCTTGACAGGGGGCCGTGGGGAGACCCAGTACTTC

V: TRBV18
J: TRBJ2-2
D: .
size: .
CDR3: CASSPLELTNTGELFF
DNA: TGTGCCAGCTCACCACTCGAACTTACGAACACCGGGGAGCTGTTTTTT

V: TRBV11-1
J: TRBJ2-3
D: .
size: .
CDR3: CASSLVPAGDRDTQYF
DNA: TGTGCCAGCAGCTTAGTTCCGGCAGGGGATAGAGATACGCAGTATTTT

V: TRBV7-3
J: TRBJ2-1
D: TRBD2
size: .
CDR3: CASSQGTSGKANEQFF
DNA: TGTGCCAGCAGCCAAGGGACTAGCGGGAAAGCGAATGAGCAGTTCTTC

V: TRBV4-1
J: TRBJ1-2
D: TRBD1
size: .
CDR3: CASSQLVRGKDYGYTF
DNA: TGCGCCAGCAGCCAACTGGTCAGGGGGAAAGACTATGGCTACACCTTC